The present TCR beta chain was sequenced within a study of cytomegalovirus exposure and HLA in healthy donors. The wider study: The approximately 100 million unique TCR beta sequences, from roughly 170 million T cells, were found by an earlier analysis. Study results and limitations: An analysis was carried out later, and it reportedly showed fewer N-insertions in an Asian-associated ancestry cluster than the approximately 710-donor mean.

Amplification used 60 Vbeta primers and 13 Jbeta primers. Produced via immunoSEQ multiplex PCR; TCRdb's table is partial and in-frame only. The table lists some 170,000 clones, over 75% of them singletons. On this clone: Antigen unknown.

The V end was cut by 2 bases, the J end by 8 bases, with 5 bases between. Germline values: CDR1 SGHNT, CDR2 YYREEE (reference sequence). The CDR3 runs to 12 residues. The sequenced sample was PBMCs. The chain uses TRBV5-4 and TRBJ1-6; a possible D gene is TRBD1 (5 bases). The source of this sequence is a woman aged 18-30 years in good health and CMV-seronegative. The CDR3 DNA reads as TGTGCCAGCAGCTTACAGGATTCACCCCTCCACTTT. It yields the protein CASSLQDSPLHF.